This passage covers 19 T cell receptor beta chains from one sample sequenced in a study of cytomegalovirus exposure and HLA in healthy donors. The primer mix had 60 Vbeta and 13 Jbeta primers. Clones were read by immunoSEQ multiplex PCR, and TCRdb kept only the in-frame ones, dropping some. The table has fewer than 200,000 clones, over 80% seen once; the top ten hold about 4.3%. What was sequenced was PBMCs. All receptors derive from a woman aged 50 to 65 in good health and CMV-seropositive.

The V and J genes are TRBV7-9 and TRBJ1-2; a possible D gene is TRBD1 (6 bases). CDR3 length: 13 residues. Trimming left V 4 bases short and J 4 bases short, with 10 bases between. Per the germline V gene, CDR1 is SEHNR and CDR2 is FQNEAQ (reference sequence). CDR3 region: CASSYTGTYGYTF. The CDR3 bases are TGTGCCAGCAGCTACACAGGGACCTATGGCTACACCTTC.

The rearrangement uses TRBV4-1 and TRBJ2-6; weak D call: TRBD1 (6 bases). The germline V and J ends were trimmed by 0 bases and 2 bases, with 14 bases remaining between them. The CDR3 is made up of 18 amino acids. The V gene's germline CDR1 is MGHRA and CDR2 YSYEKL. The CDR3, as DNA: TGCGCCAGCAGCCAAGAAGACCCGCGGACAGCTGGGGCCAACGTCCTGACTTTC. Translating gives CASSQEDPRTAGANVLTF.

J is TRBJ1-1 and V is TRBV7-2; D is unclear. Trimming left V 7 bases short and J 1 base short, with 10 bases between. CDR1 and CDR2 from the germline V gene are SGHTA and FQGNSA. The CDR3 has 13 residues. CDR3 sequence: CASTPNTNTEAFF. CDR3 DNA sequence: TGTGCCAGCACCCCAAACACGAACACTGAAGCTTTCTTT.

V gene TRBV20-1 combines with J gene TRBJ2-7, with TRBD2 matching over 8 bases. The CDR3 loop spans 11 amino acids. The ends lost 8 bases at V and 4 bases at J; junction bases unmatched: 4. Per germline, CDR1 DFQATT and CDR2 SNEGSKA (reference sequence). CDR3 sequence reads: CSIERGYEQYF. The CDR3, as DNA: TGCAGTATAGAGCGGGGGTACGAGCAGTACTTC.

The V and J genes are TRBV18 and TRBJ2-1; the D gene is possibly TRBD1 (5 bases). The CDR3 spans 13 residues. CDR1 and CDR2 (germline): KGHSH, LQKENI. V lost 4 bases and J 5 bases, leaving 9 bases between the germline ends. The CDR3 loop reads CASSRGRDNEQFF. The CDR3, as DNA: TGTGCCAGCTCACGCGGCAGGGACAATGAGCAGTTCTTC.

This clone has just a few counts. CDR3 amino acids: CATSRRDPGQLGNTIYF. CDR3 coding DNA: TGTGCCACCAGCCGAAGGGATCCCGGACAACTGGGAAACACCATATATTTT. The rearrangement links TRBV15 to TRBJ1-3; D might be TRBD1 (5 bases). Trimming pared 5 bases from V and 4 bases from J, leaving 21 bases between. CDR1 is LNHNV and CDR2 is YYDKDF in the germline V gene (reference sequence). The CDR3 totals 17 residues.

V is TRBV5-1 and J is TRBJ2-2, with 7 nucleotides matching TRBD1. Trimming took 4 bases from V and 3 from J; bases not matched to a gene: 6. The CDR3 extends over 15 amino acids. Germline V gene sequence: CDR1 SGHRS, CDR2 YFSETQ. For the CDR3, the DNA is TGCGCCAGCAGCCTGTTTACAGGGGACACCGGGGAGCTGTTTTTT. It yields the protein CASSLFTGDTGELFF. Full variable domain (missing parts from reference TRBV5-1 and TRBJ2-2): KAGVTQTPRYLIKTRGQQVTLSCSPISGHRSVSWYQQTPGQGLQFLFEYFSETQRNKGNFPGRFSGRQFSNSRSEMNVSTLELGDSALYLCASSLFTGDTGELFFGEGSRLTVL.

The J gene is TRBJ1-1, the V gene TRBV29-1, with D perhaps matching TRBD1 (6 bases). V lost 7 bases, J lost 1 base, and 10 bases lay in between. Germline CDR1 and CDR2: SQVTM and ANQGSEA. The CDR3 runs to 12 residues. The CDR3: CSARQANTEAFF. CDR3 coding DNA: TGCAGCGCGCGACAGGCGAACACTGAAGCTTTCTTT.

This chain uses TRBV5-1 with TRBJ2-1; D might be TRBD2 (5 bases). The CDR3 runs 15 residues. Between the trimmed V and J ends, which lost 0 bases and 4 bases, there was a span of 11 bases. CDR1 and CDR2 from the germline V gene are SGHRS and YFSETQ. The CDR3 coding sequence is TGCGCCAGCAGCTTGGGTGGAGGACCATACAATGAGCAGTTCTTC. It specifies CASSLGGGPYNEQFF.

This rearrangement joins TRBV18 to TRBJ1-2; TRBD1 aligns across 9 bases. Unmatched junction bases numbered 4, after V lost 4 bases and J lost 7 bases. The CDR3 has 13 amino acids. The germline CDR1 and CDR2 sequences are KGHSH and LQKENI. The CDR3 bases are TGTGCCAGCTCACTGGGACAGGGAATTGGCTACACCTTC. It is translated as CASSLGQGIGYTF.

This chain joins TRBV27 and TRBJ2-6; D possibly corresponds to TRBD2 (6 bases). With 3 bases removed from V and 2 bases from J, the gap between germline ends came to 8 bases. Per the germline V gene, CDR1 is MNHEY and CDR2 is SMNVEV (reference sequence). This CDR3 is built from 15 residues. The CDR3 nucleotides read TGTGCCAGCAGTTTCGGAGGGCCTGGGGCCAACGTCCTGACTTTC. Residues: CASSFGGPGANVLTF.

The chain joins TRBV7-2 to TRBJ2-7, with 8 bases that match TRBD1. CDR3 size: 15 residues. V lost 10 bases and J lost 2; bases outside the gene matches: 13. Germline V gene lookup returns CDR1 SGHTA and CDR2 FQGNSA. The CDR3 region has the DNA TGTGCCACCCCCCGGGACAGGCAACCCCCCTACGAGCAGTACTTC. It yields the protein CATPRDRQPPYEQYF.

The chain couples TRBV5-1 to TRBJ2-3, with D tentatively TRBD1 (5 bases). The V gene lost 4 bases and the J gene lost 6 bases, with 18 bases spanning the gap. The CDR3 spans 15 residues. CDR1 and CDR2 from the germline V gene are SGHRS and YFSETQ. The CDR3 loop is CASSPDIGSTDTQYF. CDR3 nucleotides: TGCGCCAGCAGCCCGGACATCGGGTCAACGGATACGCAGTATTTT.

The V gene is TRBV6-1, the J gene TRBJ1-1; 7 positions agree with TRBD1. Trimming removed 1 base from V and 4 bases from J; junction bases left unmatched: 0. Germline loops: CDR1 MNHNS, CDR2 SASEGT. This CDR3 spans 13 amino acids. CDR3 region: CASSEDRGTEAFF. The CDR3 nucleotides are TGTGCCAGCAGTGAAGACAGGGGCACTGAAGCTTTCTTT.

This chain connects TRBV27 to TRBJ1-6; no clear D gene. In germline, CDR1 is MNHEY, CDR2 SMNVEV (reference sequence). Trimming took 4 bases from V and 3 from J, leaving 7 bases between them. The CDR3 totals 14 residues. CDR3 region: CASSYSIYNSPLHF. CDR3 sequence (DNA): TGTGCCAGCAGTTATAGTATCTATAATTCACCCCTCCACTTT.

The chain joins TRBV29-1 to TRBJ2-2, with D hard to call. CDR1 and CDR2 (germline): SQVTM, ANQGSEA. The V end was cut by 4 bases, the J end by 6 bases, with 9 bases between. CDR3 size: 12 residues. The CDR3 loop is CSVVPASGELFF. CDR3 coding DNA: TGCAGCGTTGTTCCAGCGTCCGGGGAGCTGTTTTTT.

The chain recombines TRBV11-3 with TRBJ2-7; possible D gene TRBD1, 6 bases. This CDR3 spans 14 amino acids. V shed 2 bases and J shed 7 bases, with 15 bases lying between them. Germline values: CDR1 SGHNT, CDR2 YENEEA. The CDR3 loop is CASSLSGQPREQYF. CDR3 in DNA: TGTGCCAGCAGCTTATCGGGACAACCTCGGGAGCAGTACTTC.

The V call is TRBV28, the J call TRBJ1-4, with 9 positions matching TRBD1. CDR1 is MDHEN, CDR2 SYDVKM, per germline. V shed 6 bases, J shed 13 bases, and the junction held 6 bases outside the gene matches. CDR3 size: 12 residues. CDR3 in amino acids: CASSREDRGLFF. The CDR3 coding sequence is TGTGCCAGCAGCCGAGAGGACAGGGGACTGTTTTTT. The full variable domain, in which reference TRBV28 and TRBJ1-4 provide the parts outside the CDR3, is DVKVTQSSRYLVKRTGEKVFLECVQDMDHENMFWYRQDPGLGLRLIYFSYDVKMKEKGDIPEGYSVSREKKERFSLILESASTNQTSMYLCASSREDRGLFFGSGTQLSVL.

This chain uses TRBV7-9 with TRBJ2-7; 10 bases agree with TRBD1. Germline CDR1 SEHNR, CDR2 FQNEAQ (reference sequence). This CDR3 has 15 residues. The V and J ends lost 7 bases and 6 bases, in that order; junction bases with no gene match: 12. The CDR3 sequence is CASTARDRGKVEQYF. In nucleotides, the CDR3 is TGTGCCAGCACCGCCCGGGACAGGGGAAAGGTCGAGCAGTACTTC.